This TCR beta chain was documented in a study of blood T cell repertoires in COVID-19. Overall study context: Acute-phase and convalescent COVID-19 samples originated in the United States, Italy and Spain. T cells, B-cell-depleted T cells, or PBMCs provided the cDNA or gDNA that served as material.

V was pared by 1 base and J by 6 bases, with 5 bases of the junction left unmatched. Germline-derived CDR1 and CDR2 are MNHEY and SVGAGI. This CDR3 comprises 14 residues. The table lists this clone with a count of one. How the authors handled the data: The authors estimated nucleated cell counts from reference gene primer amplification. The table came from immunoSEQ multiplex PCR; TCRdb's copy has only in-frame clones and leaves some out. V, J and clone size are those of that table, while D and trimming were read from the DNA. This sample has 250,000 to 300,000 clones, with about 89% found just once. The sequencing input was peripheral blood. This rearrangement joins TRBV6-5 to TRBJ2-7; 8 positions agree with TRBD1. The TCR sequence derives from a man between 35 and 55 years old with acute or convalescent COVID-19. CDR3: CASSYYGTGGEQYF. CDR3 nucleotide sequence: TGTGCCAGCAGTTACTACGGGACAGGAGGCGAGCAGTACTTC.